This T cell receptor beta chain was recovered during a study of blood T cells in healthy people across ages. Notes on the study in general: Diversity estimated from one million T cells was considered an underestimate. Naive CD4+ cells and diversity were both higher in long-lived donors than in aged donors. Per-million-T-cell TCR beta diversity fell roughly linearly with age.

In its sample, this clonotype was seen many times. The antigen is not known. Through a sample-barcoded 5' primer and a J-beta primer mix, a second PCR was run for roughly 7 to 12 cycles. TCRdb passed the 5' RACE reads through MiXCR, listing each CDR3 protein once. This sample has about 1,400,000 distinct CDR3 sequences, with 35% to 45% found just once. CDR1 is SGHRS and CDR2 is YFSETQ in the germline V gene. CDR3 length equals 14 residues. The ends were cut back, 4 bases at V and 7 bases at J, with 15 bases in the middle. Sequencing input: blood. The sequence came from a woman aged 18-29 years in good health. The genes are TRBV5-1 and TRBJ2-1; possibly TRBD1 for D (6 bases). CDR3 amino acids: CASSGGQTLNEQFF. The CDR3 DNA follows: TGCGCCAGCAGCGGAGGACAGACCCTGAATGAGCAGTTCTTC.